This T cell receptor beta chain is drawn from a study of blood T cells in healthy people across ages. Study-level background: Using template switching, researchers captured about one barcoded beta molecule for each two T cells.

Germline CDR1 DFQATT, CDR2 SNEGSKA (reference sequence). This CDR3 spans 13 amino acids. For the second PCR, which ran for about 7 to 11 cycles, a sample-barcoded 5' primer and a J-beta primer mix were used. TCRdb called the 5' RACE reads again in MiXCR, with one record for every CDR3 protein. The table records roughly 800,000 distinct CDR3 sequences, nearly 60% of them present only once. Sequencing was done on a sample of blood. The chain links TRBV20-1 to TRBJ2-4; 9 bases map to TRBD2. Gene TRBJ2-7 matches the end of the DNA better, so the J call may be wrong. The TCR was taken from a man aged 25-40 years in good health. CDR3 nucleotide sequence: TGCAGTGCTAGGGCTAGCGGGACCTACGAGCAGTACTTC. Protein: CSARASGTYEQYF.